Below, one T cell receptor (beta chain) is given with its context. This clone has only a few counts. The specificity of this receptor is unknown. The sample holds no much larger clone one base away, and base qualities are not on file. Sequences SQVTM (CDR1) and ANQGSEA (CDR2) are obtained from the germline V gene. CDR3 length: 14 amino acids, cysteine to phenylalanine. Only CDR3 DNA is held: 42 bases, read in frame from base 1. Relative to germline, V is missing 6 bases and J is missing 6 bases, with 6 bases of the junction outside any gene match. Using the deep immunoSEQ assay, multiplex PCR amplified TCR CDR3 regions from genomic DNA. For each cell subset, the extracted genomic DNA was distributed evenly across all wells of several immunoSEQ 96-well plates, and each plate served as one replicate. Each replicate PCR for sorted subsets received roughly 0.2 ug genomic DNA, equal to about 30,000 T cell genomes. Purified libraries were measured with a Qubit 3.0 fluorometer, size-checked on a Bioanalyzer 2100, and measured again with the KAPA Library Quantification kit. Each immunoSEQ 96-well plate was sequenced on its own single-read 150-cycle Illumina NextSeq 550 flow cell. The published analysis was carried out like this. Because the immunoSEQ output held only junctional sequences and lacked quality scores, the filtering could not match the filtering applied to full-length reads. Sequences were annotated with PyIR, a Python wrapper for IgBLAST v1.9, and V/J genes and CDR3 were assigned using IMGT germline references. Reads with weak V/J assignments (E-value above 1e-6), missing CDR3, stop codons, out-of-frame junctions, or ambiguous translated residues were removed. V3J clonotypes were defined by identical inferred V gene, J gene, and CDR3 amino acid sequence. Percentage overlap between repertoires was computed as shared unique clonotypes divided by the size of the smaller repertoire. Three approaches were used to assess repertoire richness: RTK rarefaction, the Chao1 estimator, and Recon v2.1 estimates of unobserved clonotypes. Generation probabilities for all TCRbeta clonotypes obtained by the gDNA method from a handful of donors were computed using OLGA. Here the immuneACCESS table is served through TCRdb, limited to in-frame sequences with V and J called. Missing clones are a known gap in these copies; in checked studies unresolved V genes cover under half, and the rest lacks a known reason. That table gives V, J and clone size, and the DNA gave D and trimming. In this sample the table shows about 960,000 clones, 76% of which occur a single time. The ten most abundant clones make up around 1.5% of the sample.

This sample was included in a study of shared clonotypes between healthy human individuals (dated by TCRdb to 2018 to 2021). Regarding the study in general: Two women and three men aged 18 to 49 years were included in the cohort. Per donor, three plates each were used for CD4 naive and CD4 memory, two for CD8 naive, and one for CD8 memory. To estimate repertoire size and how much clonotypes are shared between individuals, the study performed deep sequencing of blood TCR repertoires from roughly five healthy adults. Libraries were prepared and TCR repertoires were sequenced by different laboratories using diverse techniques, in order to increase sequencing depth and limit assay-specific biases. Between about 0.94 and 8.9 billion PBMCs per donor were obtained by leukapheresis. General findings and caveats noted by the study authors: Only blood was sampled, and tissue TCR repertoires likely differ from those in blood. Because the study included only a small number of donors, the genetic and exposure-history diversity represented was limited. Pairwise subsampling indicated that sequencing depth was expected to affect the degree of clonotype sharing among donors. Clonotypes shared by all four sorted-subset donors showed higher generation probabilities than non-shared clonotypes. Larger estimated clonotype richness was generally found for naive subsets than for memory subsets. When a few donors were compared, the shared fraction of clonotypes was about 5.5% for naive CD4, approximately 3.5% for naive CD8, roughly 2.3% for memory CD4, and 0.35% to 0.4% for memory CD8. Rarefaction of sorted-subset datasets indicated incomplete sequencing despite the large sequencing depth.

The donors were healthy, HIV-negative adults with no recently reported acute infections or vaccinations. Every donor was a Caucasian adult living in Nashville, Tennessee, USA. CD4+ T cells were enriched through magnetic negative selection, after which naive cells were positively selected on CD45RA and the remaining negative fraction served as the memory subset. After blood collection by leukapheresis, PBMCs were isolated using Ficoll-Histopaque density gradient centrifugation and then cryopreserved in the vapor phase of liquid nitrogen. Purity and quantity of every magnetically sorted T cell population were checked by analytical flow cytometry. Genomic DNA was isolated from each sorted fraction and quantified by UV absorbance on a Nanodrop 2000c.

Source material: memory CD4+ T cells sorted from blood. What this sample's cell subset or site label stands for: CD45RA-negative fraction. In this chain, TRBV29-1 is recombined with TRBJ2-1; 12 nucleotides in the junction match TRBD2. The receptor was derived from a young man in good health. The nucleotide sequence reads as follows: TGCAGCGTGGCTAGCGGGGGGGCCTTCAATGAGCAGTTCTTC. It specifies CSVASGGAFNEQFF.